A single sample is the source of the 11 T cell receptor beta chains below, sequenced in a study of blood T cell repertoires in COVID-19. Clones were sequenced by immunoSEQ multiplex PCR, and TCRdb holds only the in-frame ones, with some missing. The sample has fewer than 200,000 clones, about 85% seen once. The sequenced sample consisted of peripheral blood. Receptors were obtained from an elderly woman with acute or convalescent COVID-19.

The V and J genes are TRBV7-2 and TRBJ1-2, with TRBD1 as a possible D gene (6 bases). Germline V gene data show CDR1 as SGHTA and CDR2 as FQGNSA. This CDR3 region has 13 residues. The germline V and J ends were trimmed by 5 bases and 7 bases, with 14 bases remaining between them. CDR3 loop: CASSPNREGGYTF. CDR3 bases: TGTGCCAGCAGCCCCAACAGGGAGGGTGGCTACACCTTC.

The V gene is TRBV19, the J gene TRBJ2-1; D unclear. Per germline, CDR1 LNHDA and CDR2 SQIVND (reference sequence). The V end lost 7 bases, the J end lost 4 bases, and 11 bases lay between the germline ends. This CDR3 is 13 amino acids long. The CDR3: CASKTPWYNEQFF. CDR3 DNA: TGTGCCAGTAAGACTCCCTGGTACAATGAGCAGTTCTTC.

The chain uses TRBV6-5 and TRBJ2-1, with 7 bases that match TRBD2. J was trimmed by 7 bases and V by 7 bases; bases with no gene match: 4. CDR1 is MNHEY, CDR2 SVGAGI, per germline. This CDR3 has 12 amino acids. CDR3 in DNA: TGTGCCAGCACAGCGGGGAGGAATGAGCAGTTCTTC. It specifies CASTAGRNEQFF.

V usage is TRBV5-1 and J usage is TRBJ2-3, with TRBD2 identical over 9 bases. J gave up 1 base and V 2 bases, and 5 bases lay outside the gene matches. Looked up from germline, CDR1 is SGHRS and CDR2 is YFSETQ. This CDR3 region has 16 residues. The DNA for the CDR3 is TGCGCCAGCAGCTTTGGCGCGGGGGGGCGCACAGATACGCAGTATTTT. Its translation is CASSFGAGGRTDTQYF.

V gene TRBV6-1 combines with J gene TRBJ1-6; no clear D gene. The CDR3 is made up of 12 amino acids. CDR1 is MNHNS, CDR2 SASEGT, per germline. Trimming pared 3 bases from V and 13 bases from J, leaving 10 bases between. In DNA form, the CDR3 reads TGTGCCAGCAGTGAGAACAGCGGTCCCCTCCACTTT. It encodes CASSENSGPLHF.

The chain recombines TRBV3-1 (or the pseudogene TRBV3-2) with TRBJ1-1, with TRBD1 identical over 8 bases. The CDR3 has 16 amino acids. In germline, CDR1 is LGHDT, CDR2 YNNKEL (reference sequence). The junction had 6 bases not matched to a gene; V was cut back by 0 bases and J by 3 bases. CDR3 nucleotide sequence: TGTGCCAGCAGCCAAGATCTACAGGGGGGGGACACTGAAGCTTTCTTT. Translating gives CASSQDLQGGDTEAFF.

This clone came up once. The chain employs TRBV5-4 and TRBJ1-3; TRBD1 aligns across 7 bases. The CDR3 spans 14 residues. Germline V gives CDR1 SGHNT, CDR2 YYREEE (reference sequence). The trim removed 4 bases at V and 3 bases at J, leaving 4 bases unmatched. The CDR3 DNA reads TGTGCCAGCAGCGTCACAGGGGTTGGAAACACCATATATTTT. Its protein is CASSVTGVGNTIYF.

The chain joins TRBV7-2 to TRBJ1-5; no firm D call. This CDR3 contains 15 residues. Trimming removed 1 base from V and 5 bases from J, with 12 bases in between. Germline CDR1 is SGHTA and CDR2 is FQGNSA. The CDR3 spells CASSLDQGGHQPQHF. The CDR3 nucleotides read TGTGCCAGCAGCTTAGACCAAGGAGGGCATCAGCCCCAGCATTTT. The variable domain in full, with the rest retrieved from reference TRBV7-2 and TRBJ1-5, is GAGVSQSPSNKVTEKGKDVELRCDPISGHTALYWYRQSLGQGLEFLIYFQGNSAPDKSGLPSDRFSAERTGGSVSTLTIQRTQQEDSAVYLCASSLDQGGHQPQHFGDGTRLSIL.

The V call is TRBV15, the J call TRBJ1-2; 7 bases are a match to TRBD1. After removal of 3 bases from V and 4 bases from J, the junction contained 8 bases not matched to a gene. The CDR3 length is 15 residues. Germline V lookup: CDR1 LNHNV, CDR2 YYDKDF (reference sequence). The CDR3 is CATSSYRGKGYGYTF. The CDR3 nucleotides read TGTGCCACCAGCAGCTACAGGGGAAAGGGCTATGGCTACACCTTC. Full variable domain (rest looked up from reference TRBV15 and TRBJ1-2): DAMVIQNPRYQVTQFGKPVTLSCSQTLNHNVMYWYQQKSSQAPKLLFHYYDKDFNNEADTPDNFQSRRPNTSFCFLDIRSPGLGDTAMYLCATSSYRGKGYGYTFGSGTRLTVV.

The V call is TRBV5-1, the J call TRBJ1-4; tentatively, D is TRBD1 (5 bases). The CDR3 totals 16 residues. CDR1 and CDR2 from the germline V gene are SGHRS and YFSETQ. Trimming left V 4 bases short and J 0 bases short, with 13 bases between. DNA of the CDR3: TGCGCCAGCAGCCAGGGAGGAACTGCAACTAATGAAAAACTGTTTTTT. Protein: CASSQGGTATNEKLFF.

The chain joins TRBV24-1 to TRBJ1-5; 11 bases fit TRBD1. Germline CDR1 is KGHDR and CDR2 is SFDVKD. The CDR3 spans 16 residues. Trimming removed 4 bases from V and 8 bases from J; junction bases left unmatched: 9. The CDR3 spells CATSDSRTGGGEPQHF. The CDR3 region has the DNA TGTGCCACCAGTGACTCCCGGACAGGGGGCGGCGAGCCCCAGCATTTT.